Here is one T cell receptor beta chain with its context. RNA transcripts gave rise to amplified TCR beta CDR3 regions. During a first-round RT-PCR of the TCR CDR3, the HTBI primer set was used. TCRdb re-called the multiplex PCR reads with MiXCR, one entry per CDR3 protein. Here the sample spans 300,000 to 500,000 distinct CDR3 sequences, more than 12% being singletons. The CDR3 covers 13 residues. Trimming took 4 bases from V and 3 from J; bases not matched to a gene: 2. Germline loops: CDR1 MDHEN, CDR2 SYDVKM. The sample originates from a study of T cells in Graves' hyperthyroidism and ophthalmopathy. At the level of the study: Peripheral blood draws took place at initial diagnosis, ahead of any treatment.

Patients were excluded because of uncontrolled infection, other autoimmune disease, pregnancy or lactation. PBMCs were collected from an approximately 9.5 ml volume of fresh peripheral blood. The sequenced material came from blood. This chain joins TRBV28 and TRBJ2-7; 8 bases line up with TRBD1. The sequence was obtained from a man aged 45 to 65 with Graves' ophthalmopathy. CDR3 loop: CASSSRGLYEQYF. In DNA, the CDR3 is TGTGCCAGCAGTTCCAGGGGGCTCTACGAGCAGTACTTC.